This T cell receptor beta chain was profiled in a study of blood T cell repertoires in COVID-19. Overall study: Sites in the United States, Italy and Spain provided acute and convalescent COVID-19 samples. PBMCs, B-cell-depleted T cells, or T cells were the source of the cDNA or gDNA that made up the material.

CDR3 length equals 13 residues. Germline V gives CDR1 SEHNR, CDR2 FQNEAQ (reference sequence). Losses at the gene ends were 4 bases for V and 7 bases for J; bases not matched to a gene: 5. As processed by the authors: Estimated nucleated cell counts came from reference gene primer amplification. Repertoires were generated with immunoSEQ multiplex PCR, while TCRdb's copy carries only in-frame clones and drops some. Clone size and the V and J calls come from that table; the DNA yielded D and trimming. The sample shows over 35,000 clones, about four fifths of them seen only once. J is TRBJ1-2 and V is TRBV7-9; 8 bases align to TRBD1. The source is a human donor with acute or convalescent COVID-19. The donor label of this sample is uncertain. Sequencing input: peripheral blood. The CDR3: CASSSLQGVGYTF. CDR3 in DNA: TGTGCCAGCAGCTCGCTACAGGGGGTTGGCTACACCTTC.